This T cell receptor (beta chain) was identified in a study of T cells in Graves' hyperthyroidism and ophthalmopathy. This clonotype was seen at least ten times. Amplified TCR beta CDR3 regions derived from RNA transcripts. During a first-round RT-PCR of the TCR CDR3, the HTBI primer set was used. TCRdb independently ran MiXCR on the multiplex PCR reads; one entry per CDR3 protein. The table lists 400,000 to 600,000 distinct CDR3 sequences, around 21% of them singletons. This TCR was recovered from a man aged 18 to 30 with Graves' hyperthyroidism. The sequencing sample was made of blood.

The CDR3 loop reads CASRRDSNQPQHF. CDR3 coding DNA: TGTGCCAGCAGGCGGGATAGCAATCAGCCCCAGCATTTT. The chain links TRBV2 to TRBJ1-5; D is ambiguous. The CDR3 is 13 amino acids. V lost 6 bases to trimming and J lost 0 bases, with 6 bases between them. CDR1 is SNHLY, CDR2 FYNNEI, per germline. Variable domain in full (rest from reference TRBV2 and TRBJ1-5): EPEVTQTPSHQVTQMGQEVILRCVPISNHLYFYWYRQILGQKVEFLVSFYNNEISEKSEIFDDQFSVERPDGSNFTLKIRSTKLEDSAMYFCASRRDSNQPQHFGDGTRLSIL.